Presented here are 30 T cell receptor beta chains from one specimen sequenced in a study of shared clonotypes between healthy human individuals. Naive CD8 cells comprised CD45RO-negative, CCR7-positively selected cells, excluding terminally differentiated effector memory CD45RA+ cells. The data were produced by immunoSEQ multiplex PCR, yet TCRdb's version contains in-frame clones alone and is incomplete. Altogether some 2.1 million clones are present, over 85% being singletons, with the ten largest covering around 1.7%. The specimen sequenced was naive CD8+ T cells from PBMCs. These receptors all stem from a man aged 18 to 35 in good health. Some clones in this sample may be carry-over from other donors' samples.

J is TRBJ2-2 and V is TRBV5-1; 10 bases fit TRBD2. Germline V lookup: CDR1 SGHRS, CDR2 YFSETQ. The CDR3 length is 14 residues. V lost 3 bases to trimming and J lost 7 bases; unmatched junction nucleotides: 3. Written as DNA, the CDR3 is TGCGCCAGCAGCTGGGGGACTAGCGACGGGGAGCTGTTTTTT. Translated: CASSWGTSDGELFF.

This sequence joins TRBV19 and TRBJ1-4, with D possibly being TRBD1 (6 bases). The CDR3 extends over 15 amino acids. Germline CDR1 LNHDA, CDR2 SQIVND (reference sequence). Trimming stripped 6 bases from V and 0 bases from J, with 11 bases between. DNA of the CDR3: TGTGCCAGTAGCGACAGGTTTGCAACTAATGAAAAACTGTTTTTT. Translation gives CASSDRFATNEKLFF. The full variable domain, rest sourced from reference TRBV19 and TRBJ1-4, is DGGITQSPKYLFRKEGQNVTLSCEQNLNHDAMYWYRQDPGQGLRLIYYSQIVNDFQKGDIAEGYSVSREKKESFPLTVTSAQKNPTAFYLCASSDRFATNEKLFFGSGTQLSVL.

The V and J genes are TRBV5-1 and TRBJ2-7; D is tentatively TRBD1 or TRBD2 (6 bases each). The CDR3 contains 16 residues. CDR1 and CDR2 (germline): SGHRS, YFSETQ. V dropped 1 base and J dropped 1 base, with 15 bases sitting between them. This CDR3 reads CASSLTSPRGSYEQYF. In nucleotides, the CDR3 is TGCGCCAGCAGCTTGACTAGCCCGAGGGGGTCCTACGAGCAGTACTTC.

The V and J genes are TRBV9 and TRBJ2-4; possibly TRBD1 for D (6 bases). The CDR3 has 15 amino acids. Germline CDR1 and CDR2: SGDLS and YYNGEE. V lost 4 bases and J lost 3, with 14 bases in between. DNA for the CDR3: TGTGCCAGCAGCCTGTCTGGGGGCAGCAAAAACATTCAGTACTTC. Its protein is CASSLSGGSKNIQYF.

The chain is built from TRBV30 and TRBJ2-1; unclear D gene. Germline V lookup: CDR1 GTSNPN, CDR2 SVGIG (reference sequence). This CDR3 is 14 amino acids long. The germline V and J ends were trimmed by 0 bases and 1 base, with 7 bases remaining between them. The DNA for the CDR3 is TGTGCCTGGAGTGTTCAAGGGTCCTACAATGAGCAGTTCTTC. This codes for CAWSVQGSYNEQFF. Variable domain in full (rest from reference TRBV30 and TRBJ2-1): SQTIHQWPATLVQPVGSPLSLECTVEGTSNPNLYWYRQAAGRGLQLLFYSVGIGQISSEVPQNLSASRPQDRQFILSSKKLLLSDSGFYLCAWSVQGSYNEQFFGPGTRLTVL.

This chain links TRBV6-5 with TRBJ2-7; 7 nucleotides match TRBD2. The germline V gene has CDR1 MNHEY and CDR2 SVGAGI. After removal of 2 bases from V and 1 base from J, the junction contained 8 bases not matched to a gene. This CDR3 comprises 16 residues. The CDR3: CASSYEGLVGSYEQYF. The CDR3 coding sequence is TGTGCCAGCAGTTACGAAGGACTAGTTGGGTCCTACGAGCAGTACTTC.

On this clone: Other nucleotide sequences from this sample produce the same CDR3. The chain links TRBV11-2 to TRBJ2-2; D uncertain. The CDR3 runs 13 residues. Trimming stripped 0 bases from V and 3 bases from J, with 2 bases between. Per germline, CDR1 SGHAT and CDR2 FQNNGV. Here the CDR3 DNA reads TGTGCCAGCAGCTTAGAATACACCGGGGAGCTGTTTTTT. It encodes CASSLEYTGELFF.

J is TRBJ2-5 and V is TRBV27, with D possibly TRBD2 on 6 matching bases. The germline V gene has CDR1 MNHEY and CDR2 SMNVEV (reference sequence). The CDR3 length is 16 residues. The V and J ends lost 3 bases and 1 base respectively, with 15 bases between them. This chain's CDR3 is CASSFIGTGAQETQYF. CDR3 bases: TGTGCCAGCAGTTTTATTGGAACGGGAGCCCAAGAGACCCAGTACTTC.

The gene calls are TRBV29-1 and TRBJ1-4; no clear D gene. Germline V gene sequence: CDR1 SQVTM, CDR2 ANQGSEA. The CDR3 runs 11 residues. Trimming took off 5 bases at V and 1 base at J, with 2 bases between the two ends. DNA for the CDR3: TGCAGCGTTATAACTAATGAAAAACTGTTTTTT. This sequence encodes CSVITNEKLFF.

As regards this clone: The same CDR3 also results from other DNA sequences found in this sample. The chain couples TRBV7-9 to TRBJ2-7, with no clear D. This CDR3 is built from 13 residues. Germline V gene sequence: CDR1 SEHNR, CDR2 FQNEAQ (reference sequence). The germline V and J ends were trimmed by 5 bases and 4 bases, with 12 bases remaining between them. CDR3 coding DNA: TGTGCCAGCAGCCTGGAGAGTTCTTACGAGCAGTACTTC. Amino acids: CASSLESSYEQYF.

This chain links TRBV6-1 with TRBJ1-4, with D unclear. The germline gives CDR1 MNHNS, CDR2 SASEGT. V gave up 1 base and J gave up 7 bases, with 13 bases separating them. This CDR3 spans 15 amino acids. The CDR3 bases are TGTGCCAGCAGTGAAGGGCCCCTACCTCCTGAAAAACTGTTTTTT. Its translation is CASSEGPLPPEKLFF.

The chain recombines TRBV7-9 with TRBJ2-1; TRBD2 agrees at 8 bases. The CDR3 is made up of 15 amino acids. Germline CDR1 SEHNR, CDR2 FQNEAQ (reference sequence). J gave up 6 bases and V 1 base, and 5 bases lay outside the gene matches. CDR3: CASSLEREPRNEQFF. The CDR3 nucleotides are TGTGCCAGCAGCTTAGAGCGGGAGCCGCGCAATGAGCAGTTCTTC. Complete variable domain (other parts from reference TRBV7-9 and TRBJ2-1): DTGVSQNPRHKITKRGQNVTFRCDPISEHNRLYWYRQTLGQGPEFLTYFQNEAQLEKSRLLSDRFSAERPKGSFSTLEIQRTEQGDSAMYLCASSLEREPRNEQFFGPGTRLTVL.

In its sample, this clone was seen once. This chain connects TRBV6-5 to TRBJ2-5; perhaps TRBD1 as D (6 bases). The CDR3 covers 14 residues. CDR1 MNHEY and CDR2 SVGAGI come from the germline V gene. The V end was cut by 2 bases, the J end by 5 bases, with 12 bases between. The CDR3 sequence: CASSYRPTGETQYF. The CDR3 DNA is TGTGCCAGCAGTTACCGACCCACAGGGGAGACCCAGTACTTC.

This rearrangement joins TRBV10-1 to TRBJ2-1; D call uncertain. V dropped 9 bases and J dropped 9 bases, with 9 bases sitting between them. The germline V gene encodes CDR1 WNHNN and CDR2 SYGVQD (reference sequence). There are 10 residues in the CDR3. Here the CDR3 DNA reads TGCGCCAGAGGAGTTTGTGAGCAGTTCTTC. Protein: CARGVCEQFF.

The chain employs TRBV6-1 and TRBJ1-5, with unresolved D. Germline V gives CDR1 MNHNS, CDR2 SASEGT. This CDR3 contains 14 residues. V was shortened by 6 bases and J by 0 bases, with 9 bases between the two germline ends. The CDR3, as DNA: TGTGCCAGCAGAGACAACTATAGCAATCAGCCCCAGCATTTT. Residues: CASRDNYSNQPQHF.

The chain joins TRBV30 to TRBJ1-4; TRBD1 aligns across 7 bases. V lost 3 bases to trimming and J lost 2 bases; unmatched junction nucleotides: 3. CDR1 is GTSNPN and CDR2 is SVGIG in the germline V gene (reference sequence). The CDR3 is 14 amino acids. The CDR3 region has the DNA TGTGCCTGGAGGGCCAGGGGGACTAATGAAAAACTGTTTTTT. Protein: CAWRARGTNEKLFF.

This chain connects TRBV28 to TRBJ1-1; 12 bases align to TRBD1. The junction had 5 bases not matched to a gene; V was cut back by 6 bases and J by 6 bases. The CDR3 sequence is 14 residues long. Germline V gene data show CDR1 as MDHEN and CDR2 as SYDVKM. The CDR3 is CASSRDRGRPEAFF. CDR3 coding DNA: TGTGCCAGCAGCCGGGACAGGGGGCGACCTGAAGCTTTCTTT.

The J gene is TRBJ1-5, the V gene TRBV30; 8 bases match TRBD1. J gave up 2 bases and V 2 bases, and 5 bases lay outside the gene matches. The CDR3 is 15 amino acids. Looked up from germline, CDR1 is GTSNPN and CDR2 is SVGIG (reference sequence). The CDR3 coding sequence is TGTGCCTGGAGTCTGCAGGGGGCAGGCAATCAGCCCCAGCATTTT. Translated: CAWSLQGAGNQPQHF.

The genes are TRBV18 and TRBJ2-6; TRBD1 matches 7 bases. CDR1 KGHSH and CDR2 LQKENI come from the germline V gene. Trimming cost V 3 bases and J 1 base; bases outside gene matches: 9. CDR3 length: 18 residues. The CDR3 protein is CASSPDAGGFSGANVLTF. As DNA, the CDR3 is TGTGCCAGCTCACCCGATGCAGGGGGATTTTCTGGGGCCAACGTCCTGACTTTC.

The CDR3 bases are TGCGCCAGCAGCTTGTTACTAGCGGTCCCCGATGAGCAGTTCTTC. It codes for CASSLLLAVPDEQFF. The chain employs TRBV5-1 and TRBJ2-1, with TRBD2 matching over 8 bases. The CDR3 is 15 residues long. The V segment lost 1 base and the J segment 8 bases; nucleotides outside the gene matches: 8. Per the germline V gene, CDR1 is SGHRS and CDR2 is YFSETQ.

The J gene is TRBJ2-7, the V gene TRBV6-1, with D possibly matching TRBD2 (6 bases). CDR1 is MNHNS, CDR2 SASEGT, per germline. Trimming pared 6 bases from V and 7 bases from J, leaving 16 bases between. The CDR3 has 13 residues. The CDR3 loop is CASRDQSGGEQYF. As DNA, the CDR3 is TGTGCCAGCAGGGACCAGTCCGGAGGGGAGCAGTACTTC.

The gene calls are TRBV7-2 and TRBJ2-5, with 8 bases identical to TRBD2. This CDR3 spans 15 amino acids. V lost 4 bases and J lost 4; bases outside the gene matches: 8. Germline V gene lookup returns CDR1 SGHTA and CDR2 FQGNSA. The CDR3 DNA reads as TGTGCCAGCAGCTGGGGACTAGGTGTCGGAGAGACCCAGTACTTC. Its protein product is CASSWGLGVGETQYF.

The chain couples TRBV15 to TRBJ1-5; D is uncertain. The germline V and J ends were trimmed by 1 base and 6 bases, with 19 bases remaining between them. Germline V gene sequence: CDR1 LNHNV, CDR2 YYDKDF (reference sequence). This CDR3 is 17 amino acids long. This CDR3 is CATSRGREAHRGQPQHF. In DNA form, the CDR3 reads TGTGCCACCAGCAGAGGAAGGGAGGCCCATCGAGGTCAGCCCCAGCATTTT.

The CDR3 protein is CASSYGDRGYTIYF. The CDR3 region has the DNA TGTGCCAGCAGTTACGGGGACAGGGGGTACACCATATATTTT. The gene calls are TRBV6-6 and TRBJ1-3, with TRBD1 matching over 11 bases. The CDR3 runs 14 residues. CDR1 and CDR2 from the germline V gene are MNHNY and SVGAGI (reference sequence). V was pared by 2 bases and J by 8 bases, with 2 bases of the junction left unmatched.

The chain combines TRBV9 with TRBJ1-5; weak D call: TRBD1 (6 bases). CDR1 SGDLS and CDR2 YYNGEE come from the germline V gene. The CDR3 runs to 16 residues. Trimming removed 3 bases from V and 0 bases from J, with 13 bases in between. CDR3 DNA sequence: TGTGCCAGCAGCGCCGGCCCGGGGGCTAGCAATCAGCCCCAGCATTTT. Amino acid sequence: CASSAGPGASNQPQHF.

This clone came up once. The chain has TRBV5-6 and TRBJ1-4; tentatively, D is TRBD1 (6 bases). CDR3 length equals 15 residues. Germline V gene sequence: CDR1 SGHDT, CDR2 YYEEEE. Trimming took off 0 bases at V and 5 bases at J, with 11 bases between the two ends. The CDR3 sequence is CASSLGRGLNEKLFF. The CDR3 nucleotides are TGTGCCAGCAGCTTGGGCAGGGGCCTGAATGAAAAACTGTTTTTT.

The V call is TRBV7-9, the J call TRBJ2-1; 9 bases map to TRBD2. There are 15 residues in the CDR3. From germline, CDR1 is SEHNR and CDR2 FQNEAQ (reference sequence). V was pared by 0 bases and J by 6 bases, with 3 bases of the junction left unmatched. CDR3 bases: TGTGCCAGCAGCTTAGCGGGACTAGCACGCAATGAGCAGTTCTTC. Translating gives CASSLAGLARNEQFF.

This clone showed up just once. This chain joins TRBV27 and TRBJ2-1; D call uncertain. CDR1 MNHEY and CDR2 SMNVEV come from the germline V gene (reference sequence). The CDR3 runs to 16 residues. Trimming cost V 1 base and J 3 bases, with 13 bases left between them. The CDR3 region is CASSLFSQPGYNEQFF. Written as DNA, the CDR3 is TGTGCCAGCAGTTTATTTTCTCAACCGGGCTACAATGAGCAGTTCTTC.

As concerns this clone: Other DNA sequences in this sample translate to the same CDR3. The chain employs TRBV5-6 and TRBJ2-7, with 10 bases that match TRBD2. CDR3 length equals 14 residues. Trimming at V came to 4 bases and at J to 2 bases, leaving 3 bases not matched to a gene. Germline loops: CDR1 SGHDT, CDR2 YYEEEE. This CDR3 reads CASSLSGRPYEQYF. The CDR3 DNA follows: TGTGCCAGCAGCCTTAGCGGGAGGCCCTACGAGCAGTACTTC. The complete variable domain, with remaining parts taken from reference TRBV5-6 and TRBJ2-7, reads DAGVTQSPTHLIKTRGQQVTLRCSPKSGHDTVSWYQQALGQGPQFIFQYYEEEERQRGNFPDRFSGHQFPNYSSELNVNALLLGDSALYLCASSLSGRPYEQYFGPGTRLTVT.

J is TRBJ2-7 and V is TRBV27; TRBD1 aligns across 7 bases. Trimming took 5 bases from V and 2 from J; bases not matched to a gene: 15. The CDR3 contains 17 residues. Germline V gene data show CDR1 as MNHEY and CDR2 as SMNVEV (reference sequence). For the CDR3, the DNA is TGTGCCAGCAGTGGTTTTTTAATTGGGGACAGACCCTACGAGCAGTACTTC. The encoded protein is CASSGFLIGDRPYEQYF.